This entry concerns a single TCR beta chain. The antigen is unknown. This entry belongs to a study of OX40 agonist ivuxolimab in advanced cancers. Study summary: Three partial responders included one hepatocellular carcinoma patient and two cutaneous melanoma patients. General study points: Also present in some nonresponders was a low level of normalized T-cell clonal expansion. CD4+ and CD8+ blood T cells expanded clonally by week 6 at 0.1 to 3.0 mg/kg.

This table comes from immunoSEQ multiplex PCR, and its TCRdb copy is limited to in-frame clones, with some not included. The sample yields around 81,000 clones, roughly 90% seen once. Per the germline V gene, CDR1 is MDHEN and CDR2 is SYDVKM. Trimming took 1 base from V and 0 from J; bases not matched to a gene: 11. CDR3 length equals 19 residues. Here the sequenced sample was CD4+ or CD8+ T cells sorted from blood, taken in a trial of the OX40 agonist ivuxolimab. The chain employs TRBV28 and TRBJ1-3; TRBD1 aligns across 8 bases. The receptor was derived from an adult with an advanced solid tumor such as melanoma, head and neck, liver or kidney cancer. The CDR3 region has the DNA TGTGCCAGCAGTTTATTTAGTCTCGCGACAGGGGTCTCTGGAAACACCATATATTTT. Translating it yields CASSLFSLATGVSGNTIYF. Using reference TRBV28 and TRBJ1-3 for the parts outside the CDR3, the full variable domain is DVKVTQSSRYLVKRTGEKVFLECVQDMDHENMFWYRQDPGLGLRLIYFSYDVKMKEKGDIPEGYSVSREKKERFSLILESASTNQTSMYLCASSLFSLATGVSGNTIYFGEGSWLTVV.